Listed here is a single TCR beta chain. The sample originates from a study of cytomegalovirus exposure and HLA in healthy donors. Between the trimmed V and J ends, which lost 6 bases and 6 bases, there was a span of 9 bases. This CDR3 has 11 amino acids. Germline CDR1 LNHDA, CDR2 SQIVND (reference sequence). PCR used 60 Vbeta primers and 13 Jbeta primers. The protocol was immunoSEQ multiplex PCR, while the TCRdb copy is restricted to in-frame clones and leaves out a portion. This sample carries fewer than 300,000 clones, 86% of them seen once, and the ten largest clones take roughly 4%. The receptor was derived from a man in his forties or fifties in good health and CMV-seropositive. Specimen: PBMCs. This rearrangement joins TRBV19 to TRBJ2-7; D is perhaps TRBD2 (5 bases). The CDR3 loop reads CASSSGIEQYF. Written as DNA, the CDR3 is TGTGCCAGTAGCTCGGGGATCGAGCAGTACTTC.